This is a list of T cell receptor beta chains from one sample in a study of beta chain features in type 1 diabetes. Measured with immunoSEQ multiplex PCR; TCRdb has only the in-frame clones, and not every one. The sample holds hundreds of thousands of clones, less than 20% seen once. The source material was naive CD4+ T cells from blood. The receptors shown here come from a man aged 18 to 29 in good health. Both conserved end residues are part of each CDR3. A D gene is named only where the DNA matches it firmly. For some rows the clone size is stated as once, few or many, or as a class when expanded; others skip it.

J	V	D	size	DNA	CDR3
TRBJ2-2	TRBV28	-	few	TGTGCCAGCCGTACTGGGCTGGTGCGCACCGGGGAGCTGTTTTTT	CASRTGLVRTGELFF
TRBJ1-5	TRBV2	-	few	TGTGCCAGCCGTGTAGGTTGGGGCAATCAGCCCCAGCATTTT	CASRVGWGNQPQHF
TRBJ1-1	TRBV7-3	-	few	TGTGCCAGCAGCTCCCGGGGTACGGATGAAGCTTTCTTT	CASSSRGTDEAFF
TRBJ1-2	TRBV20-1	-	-	TGCAGTGCTAGCCGTAACTATGGCTACACCTTC	CSASRNYGYTF
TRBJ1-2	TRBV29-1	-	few	TGCAGCGTTGTGGATAGTCATGGCTACACCTTC	CSVVDSHGYTF
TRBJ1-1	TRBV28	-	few	TGTGCCAGCACGGACAGTACGTTCACTGAAGCTTTCTTT	CASTDSTFTEAFF
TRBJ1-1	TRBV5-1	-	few	TGCGCCAGCAGCTTGGATACAGGGAACACTGAAGCTTTCTTT	CASSLDTGNTEAFF
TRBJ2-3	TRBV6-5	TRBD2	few	TGTGCCAGCAGTTATCCAGCGGGGGGAACAGATACGCAGTATTTT	CASSYPAGGTDTQYF
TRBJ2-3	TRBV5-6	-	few	TGTGCCAGCAGAGGCAGGGACTTTGCAGATACGCAGTATTTT	CASRGRDFADTQYF
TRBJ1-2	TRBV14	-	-	TGTGCCAGCAGCCAAGACTCCGGGATTTATGGCTACACCTTC	CASSQDSGIYGYTF